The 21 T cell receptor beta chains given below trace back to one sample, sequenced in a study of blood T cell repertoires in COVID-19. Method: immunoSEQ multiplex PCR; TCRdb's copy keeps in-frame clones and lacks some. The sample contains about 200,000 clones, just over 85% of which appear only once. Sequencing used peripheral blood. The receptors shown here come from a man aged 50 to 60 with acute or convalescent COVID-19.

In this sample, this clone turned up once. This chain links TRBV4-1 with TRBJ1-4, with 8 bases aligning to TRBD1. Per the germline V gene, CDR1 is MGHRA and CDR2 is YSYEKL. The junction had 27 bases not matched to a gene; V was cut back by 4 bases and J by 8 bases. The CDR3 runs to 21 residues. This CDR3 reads CASSPTTTWTGTFNYWEKLFF. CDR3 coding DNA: TGCGCCAGCAGCCCCACCACGACTTGGACAGGGACTTTCAACTATTGGGAAAAACTGTTTTTT.

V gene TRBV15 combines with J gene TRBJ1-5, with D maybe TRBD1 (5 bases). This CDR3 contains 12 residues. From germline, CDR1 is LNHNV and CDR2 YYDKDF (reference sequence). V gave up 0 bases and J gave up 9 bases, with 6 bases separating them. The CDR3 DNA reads TGTGCCACCAGCAGAGAAAGGGGGCCCCAGCATTTT. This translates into CATSRERGPQHF.

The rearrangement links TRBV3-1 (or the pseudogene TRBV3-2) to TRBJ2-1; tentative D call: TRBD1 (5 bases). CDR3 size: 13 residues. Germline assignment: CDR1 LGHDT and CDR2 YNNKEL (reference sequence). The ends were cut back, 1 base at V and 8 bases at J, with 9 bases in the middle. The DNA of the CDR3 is TGTGCCAGCAGCCAAGGAAGGGGCGATGAGCAGTTCTTC. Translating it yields CASSQGRGDEQFF.

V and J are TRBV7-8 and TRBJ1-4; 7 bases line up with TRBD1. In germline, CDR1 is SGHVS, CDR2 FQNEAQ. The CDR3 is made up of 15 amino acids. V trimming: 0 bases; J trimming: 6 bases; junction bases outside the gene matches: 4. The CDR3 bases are TGTGCCAGCAGCTTAGCGTGGCAGGGGGATGAAAAACTGTTTTTT. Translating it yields CASSLAWQGDEKLFF. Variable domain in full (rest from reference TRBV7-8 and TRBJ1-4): GAGVSQSPRYKVAKRGQDVALRCDPISGHVSLFWYQQALGQGPEFLTYFQNEAQLDKSGLPSDRFFAERPEGSVSTLKIQRTQQEDSAVYLCASSLAWQGDEKLFFGSGTQLSVL.

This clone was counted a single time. This chain's CDR3 is CASRLLQSHEQYF. CDR3 in DNA: TGTGCCTCCCGACTCCTCCAATCTCACGAGCAGTACTTC. This sequence joins TRBV7-9 and TRBJ2-7; no firm D call. V dropped 11 bases and J dropped 5 bases, with 19 bases sitting between them. Looked up from germline, CDR1 is SEHNR and CDR2 is FQNEAQ (reference sequence). This CDR3 is 13 amino acids long.

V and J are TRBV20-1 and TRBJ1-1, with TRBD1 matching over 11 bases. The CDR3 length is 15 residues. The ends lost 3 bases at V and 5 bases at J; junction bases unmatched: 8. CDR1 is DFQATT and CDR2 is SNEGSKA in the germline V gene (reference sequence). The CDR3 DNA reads TGCAGTGCTAGTGGGGACAGGGGGTTCGGAACTGAAGCTTTCTTT. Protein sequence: CSASGDRGFGTEAFF.

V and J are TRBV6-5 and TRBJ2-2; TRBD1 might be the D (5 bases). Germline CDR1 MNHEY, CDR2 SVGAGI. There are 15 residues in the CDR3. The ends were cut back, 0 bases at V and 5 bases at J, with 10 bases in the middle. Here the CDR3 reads CASSYSGRWTGELFF. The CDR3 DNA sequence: TGTGCCAGCAGTTACTCGGGGCGGTGGACCGGGGAGCTGTTTTTT.

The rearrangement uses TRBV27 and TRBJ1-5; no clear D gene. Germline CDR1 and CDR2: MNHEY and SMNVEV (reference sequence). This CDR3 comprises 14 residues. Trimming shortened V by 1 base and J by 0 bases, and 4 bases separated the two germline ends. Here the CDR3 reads CASSLLHSNQPQHF. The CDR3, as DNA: TGTGCCAGCAGTTTATTACATAGCAATCAGCCCCAGCATTTT.

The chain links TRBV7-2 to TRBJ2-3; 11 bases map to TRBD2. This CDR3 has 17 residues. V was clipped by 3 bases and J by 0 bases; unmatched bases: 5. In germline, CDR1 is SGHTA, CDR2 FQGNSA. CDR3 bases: TGTGCCAGCAGCTTCCCGGGACTAGCGGCTAGCACAGATACGCAGTATTTT. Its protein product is CASSFPGLAASTDTQYF.

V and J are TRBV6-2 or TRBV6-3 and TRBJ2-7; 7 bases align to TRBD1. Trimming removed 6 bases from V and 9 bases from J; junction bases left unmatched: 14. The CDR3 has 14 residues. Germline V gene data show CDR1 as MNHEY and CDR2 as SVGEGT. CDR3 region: CASSSHRTGMRQYF. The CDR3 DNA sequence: TGTGCCAGCAGCTCCCATCGGACAGGAATGAGGCAGTACTTC.

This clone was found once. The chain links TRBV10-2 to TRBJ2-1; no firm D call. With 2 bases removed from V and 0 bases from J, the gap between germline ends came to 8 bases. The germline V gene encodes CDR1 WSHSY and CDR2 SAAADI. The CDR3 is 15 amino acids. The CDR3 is CASSETRSSYNEQFF. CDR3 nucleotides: TGCGCCAGCAGTGAGACCCGGAGCTCCTACAATGAGCAGTTCTTC.

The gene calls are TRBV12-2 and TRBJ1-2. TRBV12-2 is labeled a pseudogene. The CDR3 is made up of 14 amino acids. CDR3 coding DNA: TGTGCAAGTCGCTTAGGCGTTTTAAGCTATGGCTACACCTTC. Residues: CASRLGVLSYGYTF.

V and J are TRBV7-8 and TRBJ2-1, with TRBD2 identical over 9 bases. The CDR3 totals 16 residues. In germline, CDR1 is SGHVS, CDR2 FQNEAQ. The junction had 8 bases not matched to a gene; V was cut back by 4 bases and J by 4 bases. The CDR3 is CASSWESGGRYNEQFF. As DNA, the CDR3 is TGTGCCAGCAGCTGGGAAAGCGGGGGGCGTTACAATGAGCAGTTCTTC.

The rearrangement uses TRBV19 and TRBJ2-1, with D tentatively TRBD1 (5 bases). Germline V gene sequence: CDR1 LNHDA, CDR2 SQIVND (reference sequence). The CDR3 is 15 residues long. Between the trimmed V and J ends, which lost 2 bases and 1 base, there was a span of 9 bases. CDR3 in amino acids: CASSISTGSYNEQFF. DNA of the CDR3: TGTGCCAGTAGTATATCTACAGGTTCCTACAATGAGCAGTTCTTC.

The DNA for the CDR3 is TGTGCCAGCAGCCAAGTAGGGGGCGGCACTGAAGCTTTCTTT. Its protein is CASSQVGGGTEAFF. The chain employs TRBV3-1 (or the pseudogene TRBV3-2) and TRBJ1-1; 7 bases align to TRBD1. Germline V gene sequence: CDR1 LGHDT, CDR2 YNNKEL (reference sequence). V was pared by 1 base and J by 4 bases, with 3 bases of the junction left unmatched. CDR3 size: 14 residues.

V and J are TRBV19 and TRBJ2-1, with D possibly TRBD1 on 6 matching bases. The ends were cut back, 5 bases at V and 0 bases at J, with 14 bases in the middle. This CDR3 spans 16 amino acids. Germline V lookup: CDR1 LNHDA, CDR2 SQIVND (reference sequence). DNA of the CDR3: TGTGCCAGTAGTCGGGACACATCGTACTCCTACAATGAGCAGTTCTTC. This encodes CASSRDTSYSYNEQFF.

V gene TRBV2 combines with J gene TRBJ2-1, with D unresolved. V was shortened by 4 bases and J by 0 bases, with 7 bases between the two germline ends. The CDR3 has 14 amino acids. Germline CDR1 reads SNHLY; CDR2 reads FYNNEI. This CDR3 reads CASSGGSSYNEQFF. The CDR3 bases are TGTGCCAGCAGTGGCGGCAGCTCCTACAATGAGCAGTTCTTC.

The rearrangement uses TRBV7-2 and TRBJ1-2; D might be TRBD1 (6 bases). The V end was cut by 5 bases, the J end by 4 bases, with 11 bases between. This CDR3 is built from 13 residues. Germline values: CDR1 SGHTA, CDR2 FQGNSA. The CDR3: CASSPRGPYGYTF. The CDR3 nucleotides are TGTGCCAGCAGCCCCAGGGGCCCCTATGGCTACACCTTC.

The chain's CDR3 is CASSPPGGSYEQYF. In DNA form, the CDR3 reads TGTGCCAGCAGCCCCCCCGGGGGATCCTACGAGCAGTACTTC. The chain has TRBV13 and TRBJ2-7; weak D call: TRBD2 (6 bases). Germline loops: CDR1 PRHDT, CDR2 FYEKMQ (reference sequence). This CDR3 region has 14 residues. V was shortened by 5 bases and J by 1 base, with 12 bases between the two germline ends.

DNA of the CDR3: TGTGCCAGCAGCCCCAGAGGTACTAGCGGGGGGTTCAATGAGCAGTTCTTC. Its protein is CASSPRGTSGGFNEQFF. The chain employs TRBV9 and TRBJ2-1; TRBD2 matches 12 bases. CDR1 and CDR2 (germline): SGDLS, YYNGEE. V lost 4 bases to trimming and J lost 6 bases; unmatched junction nucleotides: 11. The CDR3 is made up of 17 amino acids.

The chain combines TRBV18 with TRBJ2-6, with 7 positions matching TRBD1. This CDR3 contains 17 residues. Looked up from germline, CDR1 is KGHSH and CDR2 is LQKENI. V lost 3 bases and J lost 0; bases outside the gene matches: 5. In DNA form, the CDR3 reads TGTGCCAGCTCACCCTGGGACAGCAGCTCTGGGGCCAACGTCCTGACTTTC. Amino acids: CASSPWDSSSGANVLTF.